This T cell receptor (beta chain) comes out of a study of OX40 agonist ivuxolimab in advanced cancers. For the study at large: Partial responses were observed in three patients, of whom one had hepatocellular carcinoma and two had cutaneous melanoma. General study results and limits: Antigens targeted by the expanded peripheral T cells were not determined. Clonal expansion from baseline to week 6 occurred in both CD4+ and CD8+ T cells.

Trimming removed 5 bases from V and 6 bases from J, with 10 bases in between. The CDR3 consists of 12 residues. Germline V CDR1 and CDR2: SGHTA, FQGNSA. Sequenced by immunoSEQ multiplex PCR; TCRdb stores in-frame clones only, minus some. The data show about 68,000 clones, more than 70% seen once. Details on this clone: Its target is not known.

Systemic immunosuppression or a history of autoimmune disease excluded patients. This chain links TRBV7-2 with TRBJ2-5; D is perhaps TRBD1 (6 bases). The specimen was CD4+ or CD8+ T cells sorted from blood, collected in a trial of the OX40 agonist ivuxolimab. The receptor was isolated from an adult with an advanced solid tumor such as melanoma, head and neck, liver or kidney cancer. This chain's CDR3 is CASSLQGQTQYF. DNA of the CDR3: TGTGCCAGCAGCCTACAGGGACAGACCCAGTACTTC.